This T cell receptor (beta chain) was found in a study of esophageal squamous cell carcinoma under preoperative chemotherapy. Study-wide findings and caveats: Tumor-infiltrating lymphocytes showed no significant post-chemotherapy TCR diversity increase, unlike peripheral T cells. Paclitaxel-nedaplatin therapy caused immediate, substantial clonotype frequency changes.

Described time point: after preoperative PTX-NDP chemotherapy. Patients received paclitaxel-nedaplatin as preoperative chemotherapy before surgery. TCRdb analysed the PCR reads with MiXCR anew, one entry per CDR3 protein. The repertoire holds approximately 19,000 distinct CDR3 sequences, roughly 46% seen once, with roughly 32% in the top ten. Of note for this clonotype: Antigen unknown. A read error may account for a junction end that differs from germline.

The CDR3 contains 15 residues. Germline V CDR1 and CDR2: MNHNS, SASEGT. This sequence joins TRBV6-1 and TRBJ2-5; 10 bases are shared with TRBD1. This specimen was acquired from a patient given preoperative chemotherapy. The clonotype was recovered from a human donor with esophageal squamous cell carcinoma. The donor label of this sample is uncertain. Written as DNA, the CDR3 is TGTGCCAGCAGTAGGACCGGGACAGGGGTCGAGATCCAGTCTTTC. Protein product: CASSRTGTGVEIQSF.